The source of this T cell receptor (beta chain) is a study of cytomegalovirus exposure and HLA in healthy donors. Whole-study findings and limits: It was reportedly the case that the classifier diagnosed cytomegalovirus status with high specificity and sensitivity. In a later analysis, first-cohort TCR clusters were found to tend to co-occur in the roughly 120 validation repertoires. It was confirmed in vitro that a few of the CMV-associated chains were specific for CMV antigens.

Assay: immunoSEQ multiplex PCR; the TCRdb copy retains only in-frame clones and omits some. Among some 170,000 clones, 87% were seen once, and the ten largest hold roughly 1.4%. The CDR3 contains 15 residues. Germline-derived CDR1 and CDR2 are KGHSH and LQKENI. Trimming shortened V by 3 bases and J by 1 base, and 10 bases separated the two germline ends. On this clone: Its antigen remains unidentified.

This chain joins TRBV18 and TRBJ2-1, with TRBD2 as a possible D gene (5 bases). Sequenced material: PBMCs. This receptor was obtained from a woman in her twenties or thirties in good health and CMV-seronegative. The chain's CDR3 is CASSPDSRSYNEQFF. The CDR3 bases are TGTGCCAGCTCACCGGACTCCCGATCCTACAATGAGCAGTTCTTC.